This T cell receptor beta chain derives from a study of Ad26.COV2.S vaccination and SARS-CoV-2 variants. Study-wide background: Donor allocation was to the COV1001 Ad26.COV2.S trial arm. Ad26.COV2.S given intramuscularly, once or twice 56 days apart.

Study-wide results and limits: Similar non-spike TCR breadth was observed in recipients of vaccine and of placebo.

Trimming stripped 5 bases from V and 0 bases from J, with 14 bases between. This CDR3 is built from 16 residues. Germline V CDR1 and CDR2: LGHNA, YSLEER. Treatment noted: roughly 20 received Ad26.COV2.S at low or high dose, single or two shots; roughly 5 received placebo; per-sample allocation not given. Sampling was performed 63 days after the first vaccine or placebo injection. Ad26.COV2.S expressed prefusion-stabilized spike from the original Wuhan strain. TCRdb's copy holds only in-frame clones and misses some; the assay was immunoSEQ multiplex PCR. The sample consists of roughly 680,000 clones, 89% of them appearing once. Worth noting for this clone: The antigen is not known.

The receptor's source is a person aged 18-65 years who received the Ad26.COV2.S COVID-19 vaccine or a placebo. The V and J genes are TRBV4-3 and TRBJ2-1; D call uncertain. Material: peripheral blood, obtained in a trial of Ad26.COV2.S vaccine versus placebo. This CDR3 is CASSSEAASSYNEQFF. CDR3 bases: TGCGCCAGCAGCTCCGAGGCGGCGAGCTCCTACAATGAGCAGTTCTTC.